This passage covers 22 T cell receptor beta chains from one sample sequenced in a study of post-analysis software for immune sequencing data. Study conclusions and caveats: Patients had higher frequencies than controls of about five TRBV segments, including TRBV5-6, TRBV5-1 and TRBV20-1.

These receptors have no identified antigens. cDNA libraries of TCR beta carried unique molecular identifiers. Each CDR3 protein gets one entry after TCRdb re-called the PCR reads with MiXCR. Here the sample spans 350,000 to 500,000 distinct CDR3 sequences, approximately 38% being singletons. Sequenced: blood. The receptors derive from a girl aged 2-10 years with multiple sclerosis.

The sample holds one count of this clonotype. The chain combines TRBV20-1 with TRBJ2-1, with D maybe TRBD2 (6 bases). Between the trimmed V and J ends, which lost 3 bases and 9 bases, there was a span of 18 bases. Germline V gene sequence: CDR1 DFQATT, CDR2 SNEGSKA (reference sequence). The CDR3 sequence is 14 residues long. CDR3 protein: CSASFYTGAGEQFF. DNA for the CDR3: TGCAGTGCTAGCTTTTATACGGGAGCCGGTGAGCAGTTCTTC.

V and J are TRBV5-1 and TRBJ2-5; possible D gene TRBD2, 5 bases. The better agreement between TRBJ2-7 and the DNA end casts doubt on the J call. Looked up from germline, CDR1 is SGHRS and CDR2 is YFSETQ. This CDR3 is 14 amino acids long. CDR3 sequence reads: CASSPAGPSYEQYF. DNA for the CDR3: TGCGCCAGCAGCCCCGCGGGTCCATCCTACGAGCAGTACTTC.

V and J are TRBV20-1 and TRBJ2-7; 7 bases fit TRBD2. Germline V gene data show CDR1 as DFQATT and CDR2 as SNEGSKA (reference sequence). CDR3 length: 13 residues. The ends lost 7 bases at V and 2 bases at J; junction bases unmatched: 8. The CDR3 protein is CSGGGDATYEQYF. The CDR3 DNA sequence: TGCAGTGGCGGGGGAGACGCAACCTACGAGCAGTACTTC.

V and J are TRBV19 and TRBJ2-3, with D possibly TRBD1 on 5 matching bases. Germline CDR1 reads LNHDA; CDR2 reads SQIVND (reference sequence). Trimming took off 1 base at V and 0 bases at J, with 8 bases between the two ends. CDR3 length: 15 amino acids. The chain's CDR3 is CASSIGQTSTDTQYF. The CDR3 bases are TGTGCCAGTAGTATAGGACAGACTAGCACAGATACGCAGTATTTT. Based on the CDR3 plus reference TRBV19 and TRBJ2-3, the full variable domain is DGGITQSPKYLFRKEGQNVTLSCEQNLNHDAMYWYRQDPGQGLRLIYYSQIVNDFQKGDIAEGYSVSREKKESFPLTVTSAQKNPTAFYLCASSIGQTSTDTQYFGPGTRLTVL.

This clonotype occurred a few times. The chain recombines TRBV11-1 with TRBJ2-1, with a possible D match to TRBD2 (6 bases). The germline gives CDR1 SGHAT, CDR2 FQDESV (reference sequence). V lost 5 bases to trimming and J lost 9 bases, with 11 bases between them. The CDR3 sequence is 12 residues long. The CDR3 reads CASSLSGGEQFF. CDR3 sequence (DNA): TGTGCCAGCAGCCTTAGCGGAGGTGAGCAGTTCTTC.

The rearrangement links TRBV4-1 to TRBJ2-1, with 8 nucleotides matching TRBD2. There are 16 residues in the CDR3. Trimming cost V 1 base and J 8 bases; bases outside gene matches: 10. CDR1 MGHRA and CDR2 YSYEKL come from the germline V gene. CDR3 sequence reads: CASSQGLGLVVDEQFF. Written as DNA, the CDR3 is TGCGCCAGCAGCCAAGGGTTGGGACTAGTTGTTGATGAGCAGTTCTTC.

This chain links TRBV3-1 with TRBJ2-7, with unresolved D. The CDR3 has 13 residues. Germline-derived CDR1 and CDR2 are LGHDT and YNNKEL (reference sequence). V shed 2 bases and J shed 3 bases, with 8 bases lying between them. The CDR3 coding sequence is TGTGCCAGCAGCCAAAGAGCTAGCTACGAGCAGTACTTC. Its translation is CASSQRASYEQYF.

This clonotype occurred a few times. The gene calls are TRBV7-9 and TRBJ2-7; 10 bases are shared with TRBD1. J was trimmed by 2 bases and V by 5 bases; bases with no gene match: 9. CDR3 size: 16 residues. CDR1 and CDR2 from the germline V gene are SEHNR and FQNEAQ (reference sequence). CDR3 in DNA: TGTGCCAGCAGCCCTACCGACAGGGGGCAACCCTACGAGCAGTACTTC. It translates to CASSPTDRGQPYEQYF.

The V call is TRBV6-2 or TRBV6-3, the J call TRBJ2-1; a possible D gene is TRBD1 (5 bases). The CDR3 covers 16 residues. Looked up from germline, CDR1 is MNHEY and CDR2 is SVGEGT. The V end lost 0 bases, the J end lost 8 bases, and 17 bases lay between the germline ends. The chain's CDR3 is CASSYSGRAYIHEQFF. The CDR3 DNA sequence: TGTGCCAGCAGTTACTCCGGCAGGGCGTACATACATGAGCAGTTCTTC.

The chain carries TRBV5-1 and TRBJ2-3, with D possibly called TRBD1 or TRBD2 (6 bases each). The CDR3 spans 13 residues. V lost 7 bases, J lost 4 bases, and 13 bases lay in between. From germline, CDR1 is SGHRS and CDR2 YFSETQ. The DNA for the CDR3 is TGCGCCAGCGGTTTGGGGGGCGCAGATACGCAGTATTTT. Encoded protein: CASGLGGADTQYF.

V usage is TRBV6-1 and J usage is TRBJ1-1; TRBD1 aligns across 7 bases. The germline CDR1 and CDR2 sequences are MNHNS and SASEGT. This CDR3 comprises 14 residues. V gave up 8 bases and J gave up 0 bases; unmatched junction bases: 6. The CDR3 DNA reads as TGTGCCAGCGGTAGACAGGGAATGAACACTGAAGCTTTCTTT. It codes for CASGRQGMNTEAFF.

The V and J genes are TRBV29-1 and TRBJ2-1; the match to TRBD2 covers 12 bases. The ends lost 4 bases at V and 8 bases at J; junction bases unmatched: 15. This CDR3 region has 17 residues. The germline V gene encodes CDR1 SQVTM and CDR2 ANQGSEA. The CDR3 is CSVGGLAGGPGGDEQFF. The CDR3 DNA follows: TGCAGCGTTGGCGGCCTAGCGGGAGGGCCTGGGGGAGATGAGCAGTTCTTC.

The gene calls are TRBV5-1 and TRBJ2-1, with TRBD1 matching 7 bases. The ends lost 3 bases at V and 4 bases at J; junction bases unmatched: 7. Per germline, CDR1 SGHRS and CDR2 YFSETQ. The CDR3 sequence is 15 residues long. CDR3 nucleotides: TGCGCCAGCAGCTGGGACAGCTTAGTTTACAATGAGCAGTTCTTC. It yields the protein CASSWDSLVYNEQFF.

This clonotype was observed a handful of times. V gene TRBV29-1 combines with J gene TRBJ2-7; 7 bases agree with TRBD1. The CDR3 sequence is 13 residues long. Germline V lookup: CDR1 SQVTM, CDR2 ANQGSEA. J lost 1 base, V lost 4 bases, and 4 bases had no gene match. CDR3 in DNA: TGCAGCGTTGCAGGGGGAGAGTCCTACGAGCAGTACTTC. It yields the protein CSVAGGESYEQYF.

This clonotype was counted a few times. The chain employs TRBV7-2 and TRBJ2-3; TRBD2 might be the D (6 bases). The CDR3 has 14 residues. The ends were cut back, 3 bases at V and 6 bases at J, with 13 bases in the middle. Germline lookup yields CDR1 SGHTA and CDR2 FQGNSA. CDR3 in amino acids: CASSFGGARDTQYF. CDR3 sequence (DNA): TGTGCCAGCAGCTTTGGCGGGGCTCGCGATACGCAGTATTTT.

The genes are TRBV20-1 and TRBJ2-1, with 8 bases matching TRBD2. The J segment lost 0 bases and the V segment lost 0 bases, leaving 1 base of the junction unmatched. This CDR3 is built from 15 residues. The germline V gene encodes CDR1 DFQATT and CDR2 SNEGSKA (reference sequence). The CDR3 sequence is CSARESGSSYNEQFF. The DNA of the CDR3 is TGCAGTGCTAGAGAGAGCGGGAGCTCCTACAATGAGCAGTTCTTC.

This chain links TRBV28 with TRBJ2-5; 10 nucleotides align to TRBD2. Germline V CDR1 and CDR2: MDHEN, SYDVKM. The CDR3 sequence is 17 residues long. V shed 2 bases and J 0 bases; nucleotides not matched to a gene: 6. The CDR3 is CASSLRMLAGDQETQYF. DNA for the CDR3: TGTGCCAGCAGTTTAAGGATGCTAGCGGGGGACCAAGAGACCCAGTACTTC.

This clonotype has a handful of counts. The CDR3: CASSLAALTFYEQYF. For the CDR3, the DNA is TGTGCCAGCAGTTTAGCGGCACTGACCTTCTACGAGCAGTACTTC. The rearrangement links TRBV27 to TRBJ2-7; no reliable D call. CDR1 and CDR2 from the germline V gene are MNHEY and SMNVEV (reference sequence). Trimming cost V 2 bases and J 3 bases, with 14 bases left between them. The CDR3 contains 15 residues.

This rearrangement joins TRBV7-2 to TRBJ2-1; 15 nucleotides match TRBD2. Germline CDR1 reads SGHTA; CDR2 reads FQGNSA. Losses at the gene ends were 4 bases for V and 10 bases for J; bases not matched to a gene: 5. The CDR3 runs 15 residues. The CDR3 nucleotides are TGTGCCAGCAGCTCCGCGGGACTAGCGGGAGGAGAGCAGTTCTTC. Its protein is CASSSAGLAGGEQFF.

J is TRBJ1-6 and V is TRBV27, with TRBD1 matching over 8 bases. The CDR3 is 14 amino acids. V lost 5 bases and J lost 7; bases outside the gene matches: 4. Per the germline V gene, CDR1 is MNHEY and CDR2 is SMNVEV (reference sequence). CDR3 DNA: TGTGCCAGCAGTCCGGGACAGGAGAATTCACCCCTCCACTTT. It translates to CASSPGQENSPLHF.

The gene calls are TRBV7-2 and TRBJ1-4; 7 bases are shared with TRBD1. Looked up from germline, CDR1 is SGHTA and CDR2 is FQGNSA. The CDR3 loop spans 14 amino acids. Trimming took 6 bases from V and 4 from J; bases not matched to a gene: 5. CDR3 nucleotide sequence: TGTGCCAGCAGTAAACAGGGGAGTAATGAAAAACTGTTTTTT. Its protein is CASSKQGSNEKLFF.

This sequence joins TRBV4-3 and TRBJ2-1; 10 nucleotides agree with TRBD2. Germline V gene sequence: CDR1 LGHNA, CDR2 YSLEER. CDR3 length: 18 amino acids. The V gene end was trimmed by 1 base and the J gene end by 3 bases; junction bases not matched to a gene: 9. CDR3 sequence (DNA): TGCGCCAGCAGCCAAGTCCCTAGCGGGAGTGCGGTCTACAATGAGCAGTTCTTC. This translates into CASSQVPSGSAVYNEQFF.